This section outlines one T cell receptor beta chain sequence together with its context. These data originate in a study of T cell responses to AZD1222 COVID-19 vaccine. This CDR3 contains 16 residues. Germline CDR1 reads MDHEN; CDR2 reads SYDVKM. The junction had 10 bases not matched to a gene; V was cut back by 2 bases and J by 5 bases. Profiling relied on immunoSEQ multiplex PCR, and the TCRdb table lists in-frame clones only, not all of them. The table includes 150,000 to 190,000 clones, 85% to 95% detected once. The chain is built from TRBV28 and TRBJ2-7; 9 bases agree with TRBD2. The input for sequencing was peripheral blood, taken 28 days after the second AZD1222 dose. This clonotype originated in an adult who received the AZD1222 COVID-19 vaccine. The CDR3 DNA reads TGTGCCAGCAGTTTAAGGCCTAGCGGGAAGGGAGACGAGCAGTACTTC. It is translated as CASSLRPSGKGDEQYF.